The table lists the clone carrying this TCR beta chain with a few counts. Its antigen is as yet unknown. This record comes from a study of blood T cells in healthy people across ages. Through a sample-barcoded 5' primer and a J-beta primer mix, a second PCR was run for roughly 7 to 11 cycles. MiXCR, run by TCRdb on the 5' RACE reads, gives a single entry per CDR3 protein. Seen here are over 600,000 distinct CDR3 sequences, roughly 56% observed once, and the top ten hold 20% to 30%. Overall study results and limits: Naive CD4+ cell counts and diversity both ran higher in long-lived than in aged donors. In the absence of known donor CMV status, changes in expanded clonotypes were possibly confounded.

Specimen: blood. This clonotype was sampled from a man in his forties or fifties in good health.

The CDR3 loop is CASSRGRGGTQYF. The DNA of the CDR3 is TGTGCCAGCAGCCGAGGACGAGGGGGGACCCAGTACTTC. The V call is TRBV3-1, the J call TRBJ2-5, with D possibly TRBD1 on 6 matching bases. V lost 4 bases and J 7 bases, leaving 13 bases between the germline ends. The V gene's germline CDR1 is LGHDT and CDR2 YNNKEL (reference sequence). The CDR3 is 13 residues long.